This T cell receptor (beta chain) was sequenced for a study of cytomegalovirus exposure and HLA in healthy donors. Study-wide results and limits: The study recorded over 150 TCR beta chains that were cytomegalovirus-associated.

In the case of this clone: Its target is unknown.

The CDR3 has 17 residues. V lost 2 bases, J lost 5 bases, and 19 bases lay in between. CDR1 and CDR2 (germline): SGHVS, FQNEAQ. The PCR employed 60 Vbeta primers together with 13 Jbeta primers. Generated by immunoSEQ multiplex PCR, the TCRdb table keeps only in-frame clones and is missing some. The profile shows approximately 160,000 clones, approximately 67% of them singletons. Material for sequencing was PBMCs. The source of this sequence is a woman aged 18-35 years in good health and CMV-seropositive. V usage is TRBV7-8 and J usage is TRBJ1-5; perhaps TRBD1 as D (6 bases). CDR3 DNA sequence: TGTGCCAGCAGCTTAAGCCCGGGTGGGGGCAGCTATCAGCCCCAGCATTTT. It specifies CASSLSPGGGSYQPQHF.